Below are 3 T cell receptor beta chains sequenced from a single sample in a study of siplizumab effects on memory and regulatory T cells. The repertoire was sequenced with immunoSEQ multiplex PCR; TCRdb's copy has only in-frame clones and lacks some. This table holds approximately 100,000 clones, over 90% found once. Sample: Tregs sorted from blood. These receptors all stem from a human donor in good health.

This chain joins TRBV29-1 and TRBJ1-4; possible D gene TRBD1, 5 bases. The CDR3 loop spans 13 amino acids. V was cut by 7 bases and J by 4 bases, with 13 bases left in between. Germline assignment: CDR1 SQVTM and CDR2 ANQGSEA. CDR3: CSASSGVNEKLFF. CDR3 coding DNA: TGCAGCGCATCCTCGGGGGTTAATGAAAAACTGTTTTTT.

The rearrangement links TRBV5-5 to TRBJ2-5; 12 bases align to TRBD2. The CDR3 is 17 residues long. Germline loops: CDR1 SGHKS, CDR2 YYEKEE (reference sequence). With 0 bases clipped from V and 0 bases from J, the junction kept 3 bases outside the gene matches. CDR3 in amino acids: CASSLVLAGGYQETQYF. CDR3 nucleotides: TGTGCCAGCAGCTTGGTTCTAGCGGGAGGGTACCAAGAGACCCAGTACTTC.

The V gene is TRBV11-3, the J gene TRBJ1-5; no clear D gene. The CDR3 covers 14 residues. The germline V gene has CDR1 SGHNT and CDR2 YENEEA. V lost 5 bases and J 6 bases, leaving 14 bases between the germline ends. Here the CDR3 reads CASSPPRVRQPQHF. In nucleotides, the CDR3 is TGTGCCAGCAGCCCCCCTAGGGTTCGTCAGCCCCAGCATTTT.